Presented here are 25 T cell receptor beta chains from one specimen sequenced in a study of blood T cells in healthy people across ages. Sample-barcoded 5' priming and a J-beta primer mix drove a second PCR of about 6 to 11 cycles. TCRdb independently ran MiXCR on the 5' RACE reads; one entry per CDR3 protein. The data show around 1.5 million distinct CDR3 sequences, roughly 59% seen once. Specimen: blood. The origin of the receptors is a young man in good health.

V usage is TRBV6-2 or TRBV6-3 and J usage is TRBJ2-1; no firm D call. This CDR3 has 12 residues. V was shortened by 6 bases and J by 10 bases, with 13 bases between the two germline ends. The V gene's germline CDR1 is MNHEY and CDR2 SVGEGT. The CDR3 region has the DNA TGTGCCAGCAGGTTAGGTTCCGGCGAGCAGTTCTTC. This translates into CASRLGSGEQFF.

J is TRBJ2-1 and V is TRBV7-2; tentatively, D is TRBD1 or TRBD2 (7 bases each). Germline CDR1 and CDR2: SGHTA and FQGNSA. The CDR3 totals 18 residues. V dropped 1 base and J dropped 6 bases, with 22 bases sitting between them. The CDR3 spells CASSLGRGGGGAINEQFF. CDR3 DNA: TGTGCCAGCAGCTTAGGTCGCGGGGGAGGGGGCGCCATCAATGAGCAGTTCTTC.

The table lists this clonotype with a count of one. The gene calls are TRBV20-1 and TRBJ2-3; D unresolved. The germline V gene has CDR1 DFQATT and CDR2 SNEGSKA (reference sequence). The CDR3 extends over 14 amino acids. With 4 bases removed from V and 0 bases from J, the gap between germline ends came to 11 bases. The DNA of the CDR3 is TGCAGTGCTACGGACCCCAGAAGCACAGATACGCAGTATTTT. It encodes CSATDPRSTDTQYF.

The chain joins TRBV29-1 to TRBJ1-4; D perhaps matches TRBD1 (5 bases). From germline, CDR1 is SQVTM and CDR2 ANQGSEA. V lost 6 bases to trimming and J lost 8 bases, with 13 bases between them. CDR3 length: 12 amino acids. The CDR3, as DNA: TGCAGCGTCTACAGGATGGGGGAAAAACTGTTTTTT. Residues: CSVYRMGEKLFF.

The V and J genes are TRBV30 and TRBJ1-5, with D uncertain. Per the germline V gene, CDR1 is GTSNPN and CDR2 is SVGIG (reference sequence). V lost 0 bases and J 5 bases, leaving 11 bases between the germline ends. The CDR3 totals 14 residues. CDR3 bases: TGTGCCTGGAGTGTAAGGGCAGGTGATCAGCCCCAGCATTTT. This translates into CAWSVRAGDQPQHF.

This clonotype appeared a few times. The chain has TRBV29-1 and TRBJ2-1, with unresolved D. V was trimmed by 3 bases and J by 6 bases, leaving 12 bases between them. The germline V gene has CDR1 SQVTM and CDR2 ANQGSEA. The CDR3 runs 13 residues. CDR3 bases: TGCAGCGTTGACCCTCAAGACTTCAATGAGCAGTTCTTC. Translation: CSVDPQDFNEQFF.

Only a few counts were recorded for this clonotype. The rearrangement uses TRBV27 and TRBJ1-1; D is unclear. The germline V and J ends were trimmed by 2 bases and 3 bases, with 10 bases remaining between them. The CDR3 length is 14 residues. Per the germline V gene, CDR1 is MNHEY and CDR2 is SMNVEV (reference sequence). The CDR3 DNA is TGTGCCAGCAGTTTAACCGGTGAGGACACTGAAGCTTTCTTT. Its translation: CASSLTGEDTEAFF.

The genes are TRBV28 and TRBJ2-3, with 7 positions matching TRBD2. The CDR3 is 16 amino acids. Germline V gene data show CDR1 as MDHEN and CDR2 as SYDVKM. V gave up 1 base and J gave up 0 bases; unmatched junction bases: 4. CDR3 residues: CASSLSSGASTDTQYF. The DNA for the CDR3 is TGTGCCAGCAGTTTATCCAGCGGGGCTAGCACAGATACGCAGTATTTT.

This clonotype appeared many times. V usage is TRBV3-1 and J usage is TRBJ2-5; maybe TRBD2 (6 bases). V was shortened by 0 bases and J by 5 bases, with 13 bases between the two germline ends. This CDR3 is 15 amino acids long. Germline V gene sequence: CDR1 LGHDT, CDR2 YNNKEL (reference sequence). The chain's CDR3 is CASSQEPVGGETQYF. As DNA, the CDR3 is TGTGCCAGCAGCCAAGAGCCGGTTGGAGGGGAGACCCAGTACTTC.

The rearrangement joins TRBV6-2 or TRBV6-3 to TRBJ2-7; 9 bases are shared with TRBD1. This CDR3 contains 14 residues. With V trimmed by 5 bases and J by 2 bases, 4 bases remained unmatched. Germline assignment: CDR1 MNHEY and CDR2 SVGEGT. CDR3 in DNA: TGTGCCAGCAGTGATGACAGGGGGGCCTACGAGCAGTACTTC. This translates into CASSDDRGAYEQYF.

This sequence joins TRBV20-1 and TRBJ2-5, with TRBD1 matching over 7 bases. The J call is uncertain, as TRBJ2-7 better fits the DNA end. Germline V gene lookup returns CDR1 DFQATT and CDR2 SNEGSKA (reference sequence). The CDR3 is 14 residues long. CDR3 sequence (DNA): TGCAGTGCTAGAGAGGGCAGGGGGATCTACGAGCAGTACTTC. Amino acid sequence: CSAREGRGIYEQYF.

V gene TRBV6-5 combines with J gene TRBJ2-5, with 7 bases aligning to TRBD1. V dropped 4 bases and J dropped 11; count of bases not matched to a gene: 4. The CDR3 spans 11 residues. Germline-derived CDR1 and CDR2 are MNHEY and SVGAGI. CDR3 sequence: CASSFGTAQYF. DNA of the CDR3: TGTGCCAGCAGTTTCGGGACAGCGCAGTACTTC.

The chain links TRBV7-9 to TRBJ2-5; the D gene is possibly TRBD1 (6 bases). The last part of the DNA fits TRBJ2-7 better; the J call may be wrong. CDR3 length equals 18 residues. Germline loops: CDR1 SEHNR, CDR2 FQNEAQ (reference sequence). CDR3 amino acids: CASSTRTEGSIHDSEQYF. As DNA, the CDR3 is TGTGCCAGCAGCACCAGGACAGAGGGGTCTATCCATGACTCCGAGCAGTACTTC.

CDR3 DNA: TGTGCCAGCAGGGGACAGGGAGTGGGGACTGAAGCTTTCTTT. This encodes CASRGQGVGTEAFF. The chain has TRBV9 and TRBJ1-1, with 9 bases aligning to TRBD1. This CDR3 comprises 14 residues. Trimming at V came to 5 bases and at J to 5 bases, leaving 7 bases not matched to a gene. Germline V gene lookup returns CDR1 SGDLS and CDR2 YYNGEE. Variable domain in full (rest from reference TRBV9 and TRBJ1-1): DSGVTQTPKHLITATGQRVTLRCSPRSGDLSVYWYQQSLDQGLQFLIQYYNGEERAKGNILERFSAQQFPDLHSELNLSSLELGDSALYFCASRGQGVGTEAFFGQGTRLTVV.

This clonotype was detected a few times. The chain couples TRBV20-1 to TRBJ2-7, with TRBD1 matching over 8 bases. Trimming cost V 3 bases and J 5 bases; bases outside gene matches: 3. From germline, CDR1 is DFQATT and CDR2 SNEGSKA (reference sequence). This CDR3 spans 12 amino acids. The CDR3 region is CSARTGAHEQYF. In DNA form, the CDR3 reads TGCAGTGCTAGGACAGGGGCGCACGAGCAGTACTTC.

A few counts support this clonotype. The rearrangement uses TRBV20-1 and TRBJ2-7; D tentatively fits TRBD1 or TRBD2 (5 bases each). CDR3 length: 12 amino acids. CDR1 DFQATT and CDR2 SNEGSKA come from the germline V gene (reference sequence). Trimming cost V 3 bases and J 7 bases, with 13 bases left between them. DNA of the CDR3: TGCAGTGCTAGTAACAGGAGGAATGAGCAGTACTTC. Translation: CSASNRRNEQYF.

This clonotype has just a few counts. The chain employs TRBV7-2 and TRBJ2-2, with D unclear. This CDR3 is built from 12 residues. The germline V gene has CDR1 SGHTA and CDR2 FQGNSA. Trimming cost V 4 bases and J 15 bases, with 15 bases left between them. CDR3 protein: CASSSSLRTVFF. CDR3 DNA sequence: TGTGCCAGCAGCTCTTCCCTACGGACGGTGTTTTTT. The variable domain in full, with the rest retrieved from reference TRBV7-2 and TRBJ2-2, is GAGVSQSPSNKVTEKGKDVELRCDPISGHTALYWYRQSLGQGLEFLIYFQGNSAPDKSGLPSDRFSAERTGGSVSTLTIQRTQQEDSAVYLCASSSSLRTVFFGEGSRLTVL.

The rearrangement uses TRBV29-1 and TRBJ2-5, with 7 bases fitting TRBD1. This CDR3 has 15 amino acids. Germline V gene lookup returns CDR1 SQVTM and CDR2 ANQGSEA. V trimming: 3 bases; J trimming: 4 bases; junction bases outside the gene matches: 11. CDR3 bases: TGCAGCGTTGACTTGCTTAGCGCAGGGGGAGAGACCCAGTACTTC. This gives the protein CSVDLLSAGGETQYF.

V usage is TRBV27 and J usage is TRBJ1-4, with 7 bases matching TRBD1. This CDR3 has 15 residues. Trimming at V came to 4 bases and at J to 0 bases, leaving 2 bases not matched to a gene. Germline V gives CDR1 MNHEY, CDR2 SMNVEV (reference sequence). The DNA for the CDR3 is TGTGCCAGCAGTTACGACAGGGCAACTAATGAAAAACTGTTTTTT. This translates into CASSYDRATNEKLFF.

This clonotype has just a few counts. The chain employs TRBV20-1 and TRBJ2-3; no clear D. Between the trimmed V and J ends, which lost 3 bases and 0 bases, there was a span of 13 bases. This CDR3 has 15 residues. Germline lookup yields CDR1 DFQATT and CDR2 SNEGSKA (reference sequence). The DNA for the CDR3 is TGCAGTGCTAGGAGGTCGGAGACTAGCACAGATACGCAGTATTTT. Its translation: CSARRSETSTDTQYF.

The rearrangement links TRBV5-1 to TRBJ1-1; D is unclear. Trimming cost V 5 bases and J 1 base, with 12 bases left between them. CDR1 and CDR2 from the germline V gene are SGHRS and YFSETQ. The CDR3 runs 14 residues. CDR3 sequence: CASRGGDQNTEAFF. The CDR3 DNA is TGCGCCAGCAGAGGAGGAGACCAGAACACTGAAGCTTTCTTT. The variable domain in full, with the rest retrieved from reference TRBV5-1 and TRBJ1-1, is KAGVTQTPRYLIKTRGQQVTLSCSPISGHRSVSWYQQTPGQGLQFLFEYFSETQRNKGNFPGRFSGRQFSNSRSEMNVSTLELGDSALYLCASRGGDQNTEAFFGQGTRLTVV.

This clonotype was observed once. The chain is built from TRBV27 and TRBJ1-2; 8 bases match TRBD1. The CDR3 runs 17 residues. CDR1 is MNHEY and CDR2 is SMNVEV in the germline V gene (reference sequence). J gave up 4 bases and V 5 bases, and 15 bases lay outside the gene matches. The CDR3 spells CASSLLASGGSGYGYTF. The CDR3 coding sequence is TGTGCCAGCAGTCTACTTGCCTCAGGGGGCAGCGGCTATGGCTACACCTTC.

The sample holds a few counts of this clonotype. In DNA, the CDR3 is TGCGCCAGCAGCTTGGGACAGGGGTATATCGAGCAGTACTTC. Its protein is CASSLGQGYIEQYF. This chain connects TRBV5-1 to TRBJ2-7; 8 bases are shared with TRBD1. The CDR3 runs 14 residues. CDR1 SGHRS and CDR2 YFSETQ come from the germline V gene. V lost 0 bases, J lost 6 bases, and 5 bases stayed unmatched.

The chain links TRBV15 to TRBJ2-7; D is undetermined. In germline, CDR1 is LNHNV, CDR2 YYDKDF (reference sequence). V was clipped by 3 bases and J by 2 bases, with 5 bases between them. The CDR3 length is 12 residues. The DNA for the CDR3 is TGTGCCACCAGCAGGGCAGCCTACGAGCAGTACTTC. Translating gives CATSRAAYEQYF.

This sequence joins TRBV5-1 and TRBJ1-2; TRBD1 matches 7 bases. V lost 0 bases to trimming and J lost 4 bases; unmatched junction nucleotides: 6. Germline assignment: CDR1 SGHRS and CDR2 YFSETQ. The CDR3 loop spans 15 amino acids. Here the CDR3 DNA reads TGCGCCAGCAGCTTGGTTGTAGGGGGCACCTATGGCTACACCTTC. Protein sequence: CASSLVVGGTYGYTF. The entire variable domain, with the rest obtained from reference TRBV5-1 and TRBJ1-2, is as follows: KAGVTQTPRYLIKTRGQQVTLSCSPISGHRSVSWYQQTPGQGLQFLFEYFSETQRNKGNFPGRFSGRQFSNSRSEMNVSTLELGDSALYLCASSLVVGGTYGYTFGSGTRLTVV.